Listed here are 2 T cell receptor beta chains from one sample, sequenced in a study of blood T cell repertoires in COVID-19. Some clones are missing from TCRdb's copy, which holds only in-frame ones; the method was immunoSEQ multiplex PCR. The sample has 240,000 or so clones; 85% to 90% are singletons. Specimen: peripheral blood. Source of these receptors: a woman between 40 and 50 years old who had recovered from COVID-19.

This rearrangement joins TRBV6-6 to TRBJ2-3, with 10 bases identical to TRBD2. CDR3 length equals 13 residues. V was pared by 8 bases and J by 3 bases, with 2 bases of the junction left unmatched. Per the germline V gene, CDR1 is MNHNY and CDR2 is SVGAGI (reference sequence). DNA of the CDR3: TGTGCCAGCCCACTAGCGGGGACAGATACGCAGTATTTT. This codes for CASPLAGTDTQYF.

This chain connects TRBV4-3 to TRBJ1-3; TRBD1 might be the D (5 bases). Trimming stripped 3 bases from V and 4 bases from J, with 10 bases between. Germline V gene sequence: CDR1 LGHNA, CDR2 YSLEER. This CDR3 is built from 14 residues. CDR3 sequence: CASSQGGDGNTIYF. Here the CDR3 DNA reads TGCGCCAGCAGCCAGGGGGGGGACGGAAACACCATATATTTT.